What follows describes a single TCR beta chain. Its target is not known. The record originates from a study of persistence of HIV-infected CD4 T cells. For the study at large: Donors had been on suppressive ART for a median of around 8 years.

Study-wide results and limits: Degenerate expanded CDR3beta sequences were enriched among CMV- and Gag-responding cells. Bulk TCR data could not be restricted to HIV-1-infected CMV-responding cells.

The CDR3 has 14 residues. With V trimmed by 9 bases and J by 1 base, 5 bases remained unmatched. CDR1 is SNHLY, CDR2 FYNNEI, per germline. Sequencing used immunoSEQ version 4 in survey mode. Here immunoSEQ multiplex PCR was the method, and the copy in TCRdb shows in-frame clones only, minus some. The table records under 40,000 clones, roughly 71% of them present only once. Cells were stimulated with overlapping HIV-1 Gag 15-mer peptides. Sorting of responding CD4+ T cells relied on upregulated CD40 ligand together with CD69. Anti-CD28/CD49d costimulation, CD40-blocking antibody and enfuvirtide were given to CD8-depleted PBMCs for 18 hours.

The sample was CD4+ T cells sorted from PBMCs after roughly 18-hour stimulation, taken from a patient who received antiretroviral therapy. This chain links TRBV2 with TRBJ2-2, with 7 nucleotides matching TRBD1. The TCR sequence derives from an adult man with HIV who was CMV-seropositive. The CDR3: CASTGTVNTGELFF. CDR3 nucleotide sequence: TGTGCCAGTACCGGGACAGTGAACACCGGGGAGCTGTTTTTT.